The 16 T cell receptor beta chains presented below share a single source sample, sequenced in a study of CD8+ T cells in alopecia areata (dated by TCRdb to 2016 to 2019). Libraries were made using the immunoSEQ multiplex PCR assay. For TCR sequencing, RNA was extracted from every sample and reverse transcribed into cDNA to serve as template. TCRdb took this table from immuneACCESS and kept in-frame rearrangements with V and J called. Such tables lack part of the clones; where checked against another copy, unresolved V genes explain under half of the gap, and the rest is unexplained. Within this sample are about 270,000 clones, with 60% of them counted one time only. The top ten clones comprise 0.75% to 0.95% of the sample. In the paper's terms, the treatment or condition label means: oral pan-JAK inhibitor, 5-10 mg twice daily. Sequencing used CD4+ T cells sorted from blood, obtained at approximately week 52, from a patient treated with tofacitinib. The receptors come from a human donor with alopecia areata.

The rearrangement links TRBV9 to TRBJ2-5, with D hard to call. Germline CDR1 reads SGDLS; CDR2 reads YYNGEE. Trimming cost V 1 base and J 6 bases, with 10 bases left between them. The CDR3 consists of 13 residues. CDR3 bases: TGTGCCAGCAGCGTATCCCCCGGCAAGACCCAGTACTTC. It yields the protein CASSVSPGKTQYF.

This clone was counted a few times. CDR3 bases: TGTGCCAGCAATACTTTATGGGACCGGCAGACATGGGACACCTTC. It specifies CASNTLWDRQTWDTF. The chain recombines TRBV25-1 with TRBJ1-2, with D perhaps TRBD1 (5 bases). V was trimmed by 7 bases and J by 12 bases, leaving 27 bases between them. Germline loops: CDR1 MGHDK, CDR2 SYGVNS. The CDR3 is made up of 15 amino acids.

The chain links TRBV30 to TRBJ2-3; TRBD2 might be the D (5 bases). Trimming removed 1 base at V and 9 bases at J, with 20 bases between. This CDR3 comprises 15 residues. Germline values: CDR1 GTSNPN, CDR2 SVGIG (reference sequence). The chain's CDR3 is CAWSAGILTEGTQYF. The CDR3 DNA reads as TGTGCCTGGAGTGCGGGGATTCTCACAGAAGGGACGCAGTATTTT.

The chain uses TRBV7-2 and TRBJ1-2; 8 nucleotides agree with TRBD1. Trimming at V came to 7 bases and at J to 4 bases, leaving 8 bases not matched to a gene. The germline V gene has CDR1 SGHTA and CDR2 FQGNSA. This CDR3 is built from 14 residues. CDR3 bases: TGTGCCAGCAACGCGATACAGGGGGGCTATGGCTACACCTTC. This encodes CASNAIQGGYGYTF.

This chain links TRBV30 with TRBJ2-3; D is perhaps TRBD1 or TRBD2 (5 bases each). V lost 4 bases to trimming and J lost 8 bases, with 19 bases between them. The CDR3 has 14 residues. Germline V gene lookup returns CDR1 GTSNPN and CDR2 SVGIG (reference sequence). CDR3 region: CAWNQLAGASTQYF. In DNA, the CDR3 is TGTGCCTGGAACCAGCTAGCCGGGGCGTCTACGCAGTATTTT.

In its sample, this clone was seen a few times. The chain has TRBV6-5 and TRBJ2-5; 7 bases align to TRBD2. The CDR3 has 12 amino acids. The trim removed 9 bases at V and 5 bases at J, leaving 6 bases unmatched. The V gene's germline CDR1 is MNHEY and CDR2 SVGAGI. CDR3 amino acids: CASTTGGETQYF. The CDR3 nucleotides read TGTGCCAGTACTACGGGGGGTGAGACCCAGTACTTC.

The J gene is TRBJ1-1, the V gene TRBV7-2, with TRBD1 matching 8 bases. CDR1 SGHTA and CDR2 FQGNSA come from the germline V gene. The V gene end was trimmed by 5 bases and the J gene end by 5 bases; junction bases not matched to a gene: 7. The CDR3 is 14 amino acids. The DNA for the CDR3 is TGTGCCAGCAGCATAAACAGGGGGAGTACTGAAGCTTTCTTT. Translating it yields CASSINRGSTEAFF.

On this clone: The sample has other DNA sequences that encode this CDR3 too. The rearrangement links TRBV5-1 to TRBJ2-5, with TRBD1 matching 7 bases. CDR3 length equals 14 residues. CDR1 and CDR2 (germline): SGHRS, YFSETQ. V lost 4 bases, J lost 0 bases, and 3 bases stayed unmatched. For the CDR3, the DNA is TGCGCCAGCAGCCCGGGACAGTACCAAGAGACCCAGTACTTC. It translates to CASSPGQYQETQYF.

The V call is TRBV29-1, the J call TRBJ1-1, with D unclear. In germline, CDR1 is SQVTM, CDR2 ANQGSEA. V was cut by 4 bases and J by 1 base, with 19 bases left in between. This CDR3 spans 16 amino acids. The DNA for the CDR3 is TGCAGCGTTGGTCGTAGGGCAGGTGTCTCGAACACTGAAGCTTTCTTT. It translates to CSVGRRAGVSNTEAFF.

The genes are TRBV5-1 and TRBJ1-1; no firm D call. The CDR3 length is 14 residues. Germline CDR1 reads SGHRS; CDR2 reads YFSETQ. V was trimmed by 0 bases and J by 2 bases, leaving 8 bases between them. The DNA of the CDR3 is TGCGCCAGCAGCTTGGCCCACGGAAACACTGAAGCTTTCTTT. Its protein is CASSLAHGNTEAFF.

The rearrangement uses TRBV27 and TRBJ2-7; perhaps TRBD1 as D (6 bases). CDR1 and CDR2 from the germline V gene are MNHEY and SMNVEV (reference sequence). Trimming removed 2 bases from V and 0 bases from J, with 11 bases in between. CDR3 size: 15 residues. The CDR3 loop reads CASSLVGTPSYEQYF. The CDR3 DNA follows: TGTGCCAGCAGTTTAGTAGGGACACCCTCCTACGAGCAGTACTTC.

In DNA form, the CDR3 reads TGTGCCAGCAGTGATTCTAGGACAGATACGCAGTATTTT. This translates into CASSDSRTDTQYF. The rearrangement links TRBV6-1 to TRBJ2-3; D is undetermined. Per the germline V gene, CDR1 is MNHNS and CDR2 is SASEGT. Deletions cut 3 bases from V and 3 bases from J, with 7 bases between. This CDR3 has 13 residues.

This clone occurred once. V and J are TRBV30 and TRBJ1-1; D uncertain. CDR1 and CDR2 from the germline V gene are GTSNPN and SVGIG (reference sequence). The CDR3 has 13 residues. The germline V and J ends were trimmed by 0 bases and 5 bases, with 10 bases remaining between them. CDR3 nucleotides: TGTGCCTGGAGTGTAATGGGAAAGACTGAAGCTTTCTTT. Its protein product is CAWSVMGKTEAFF.

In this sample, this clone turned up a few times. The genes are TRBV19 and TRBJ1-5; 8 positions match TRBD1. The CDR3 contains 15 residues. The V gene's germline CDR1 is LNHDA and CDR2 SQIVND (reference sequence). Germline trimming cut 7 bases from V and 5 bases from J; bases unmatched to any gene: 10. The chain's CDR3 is CASNSGTGTYQPQHF. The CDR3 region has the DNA TGTGCCAGTAACTCCGGGACAGGAACCTATCAGCCCCAGCATTTT. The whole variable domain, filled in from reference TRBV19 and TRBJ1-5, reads DGGITQSPKYLFRKEGQNVTLSCEQNLNHDAMYWYRQDPGQGLRLIYYSQIVNDFQKGDIAEGYSVSREKKESFPLTVTSAQKNPTAFYLCASNSGTGTYQPQHFGDGTRLSIL.

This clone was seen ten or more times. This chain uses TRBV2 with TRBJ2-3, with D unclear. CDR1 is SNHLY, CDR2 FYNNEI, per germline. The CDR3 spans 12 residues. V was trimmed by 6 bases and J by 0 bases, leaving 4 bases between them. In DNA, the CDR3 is TGTGCCAGCAGGGACAGCACAGATACGCAGTATTTT. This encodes CASRDSTDTQYF.

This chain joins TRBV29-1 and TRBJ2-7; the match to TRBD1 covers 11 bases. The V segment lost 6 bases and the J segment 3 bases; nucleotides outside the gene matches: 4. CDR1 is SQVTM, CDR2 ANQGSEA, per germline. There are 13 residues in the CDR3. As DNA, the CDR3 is TGCAGCGTGGGGACAGGGGGAATCTACGAGCAGTACTTC. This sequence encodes CSVGTGGIYEQYF.